Listed here are 23 T cell receptor beta chains from one sample, sequenced in a study of shared clonotypes between healthy human individuals. The repertoire was sequenced with immunoSEQ multiplex PCR; TCRdb's copy has only in-frame clones and lacks some. Of over 2 million clones in the sample, around 93% were seen once. The sample comprised naive CD4+ T cells from PBMCs. Subset meaning: CD45RA+ positively selected. The receptor set was obtained from a man aged 18 to 30 in good health. Some clones in this sample may be carry-over from other donors' samples.

This rearrangement joins TRBV5-1 to TRBJ2-7; D is uncertain. CDR1 SGHRS and CDR2 YFSETQ come from the germline V gene. CDR3 length equals 14 residues. V lost 3 bases and J lost 0, with 10 bases in between. The CDR3 nucleotides read TGCGCCAGCAGCTCGGCAGACCCCTCCTACGAGCAGTACTTC. Translated: CASSSADPSYEQYF.

Note on this clone: Relative to the germline gene, one junction end is altered; a read error may explain this. V gene TRBV5-8 combines with J gene TRBJ1-2; no clear D gene. The CDR3 runs 14 residues. Per the germline V gene, CDR1 is SGHTS and CDR2 is YDEGEE. The CDR3 DNA sequence: TGTGCCGGCAGCCGTATCCGGGGAATATATGGCTACACCTTC. Its translation: CAGSRIRGIYGYTF. Full variable domain (rest looked up from reference TRBV5-8 and TRBJ1-2): EAGVTQSPTHLIKTRGQQATLRCSPISGHTSVYWYQQALGLGLQFLLWYDEGEERNRGNFPPRFSGRQFPNYSSELNVNALELEDSALYLCAGSRIRGIYGYTFGSGTRLTVV.

The chain couples TRBV5-4 to TRBJ2-2; TRBD1 is a possible D gene (6 bases). V was pared by 4 bases and J by 1 base, with 14 bases between. Per germline, CDR1 SGHNT and CDR2 YYREEE (reference sequence). CDR3 length: 16 amino acids. The CDR3 DNA is TGTGCCAGCAGCCGCGTTGGACAGCTGAACACCGGGGAGCTGTTTTTT. Its translation is CASSRVGQLNTGELFF.

The V and J genes are TRBV2 and TRBJ1-5, with a tentative D call TRBD1 (6 bases). Trimming took 6 bases from V and 9 from J, leaving 12 bases between them. Germline values: CDR1 SNHLY, CDR2 FYNNEI. This CDR3 is built from 12 residues. The chain's CDR3 is CASRGHFWPQHF. The CDR3 nucleotides read TGTGCCAGCAGGGGACACTTCTGGCCCCAGCATTTT.

CDR3 region: CSARIRYEQYF. The CDR3 DNA sequence: TGCAGTGCTAGAATCCGGTACGAGCAGTACTTC. The chain recombines TRBV20-1 with TRBJ2-7, with unresolved D. V was cut by 2 bases and J by 4 bases, with 6 bases left in between. Germline CDR1 and CDR2: DFQATT and SNEGSKA (reference sequence). CDR3 length: 11 amino acids.

The chain recombines TRBV4-3 with TRBJ1-2; a possible D gene is TRBD1 (6 bases). V lost 1 base and J 8 bases, leaving 17 bases between the germline ends. The CDR3 runs to 15 residues. The V gene's germline CDR1 is LGHNA and CDR2 YSLEER. CDR3 DNA: TGCGCCAGCAGCCAAGGGGGGGGACAAATCCAGGGCTACACCTTC. Amino acid sequence: CASSQGGGQIQGYTF.

In this sample, this clone turned up once. The CDR3 is CASTMAAGDSTNEKLFF. The CDR3 DNA sequence: TGTGCCAGCACAATGGCCGCCGGGGACAGCACTAATGAAAAACTGTTTTTT. The V and J genes are TRBV19 and TRBJ1-4; the match to TRBD1 covers 7 bases. CDR1 LNHDA and CDR2 SQIVND come from the germline V gene (reference sequence). The CDR3 is 17 residues long. V was clipped by 9 bases and J by 2 bases; unmatched bases: 15.

This clone has just one count. The V gene is TRBV28, the J gene TRBJ1-2, with D maybe TRBD1 (5 bases). CDR1 and CDR2 from the germline V gene are MDHEN and SYDVKM. Trimming stripped 6 bases from V and 6 bases from J, with 14 bases between. This CDR3 contains 13 residues. CDR3 loop: CASSNRDGHGYTF. CDR3 sequence (DNA): TGTGCCAGCAGCAATCGGGACGGCCATGGCTACACCTTC.

The rearrangement uses TRBV6-5 and TRBJ2-3; D unresolved. Looked up from germline, CDR1 is MNHEY and CDR2 is SVGAGI. V was trimmed by 3 bases and J by 0 bases, leaving 7 bases between them. This CDR3 spans 14 amino acids. This CDR3 reads CASSYSQSTDTQYF. Written as DNA, the CDR3 is TGTGCCAGCAGTTATTCGCAGAGCACAGATACGCAGTATTTT.

V usage is TRBV5-1 and J usage is TRBJ2-7; 11 nucleotides line up with TRBD2. CDR3 length: 16 amino acids. CDR1 and CDR2 from the germline V gene are SGHRS and YFSETQ. The J segment lost 5 bases and the V segment lost 4 bases, leaving 11 bases of the junction unmatched. The CDR3 DNA sequence: TGCGCCAGCAGCCTACTGTTAGCGGGAGGGCCCCACGAGCAGTACTTC. This translates into CASSLLLAGGPHEQYF.

The rearrangement joins TRBV14 to TRBJ1-1; D unresolved. Germline V gene lookup returns CDR1 SGHDN and CDR2 FVKESK. Trimming took off 1 base at V and 9 bases at J, with 18 bases between the two ends. The length of the CDR3 is 15 residues. The CDR3 DNA sequence: TGTGCCAGCAGCCAAGGACTGGTGGCAACAACCCAAGCTTTCTTT. It encodes CASSQGLVATTQAFF.

CDR3 sequence (DNA): TGTGCCAGCAGTTCCCTAGGTAGCGGGAGCACCGGGGAGCTGTTTTTT. This gives the protein CASSSLGSGSTGELFF. The rearrangement links TRBV6-5 to TRBJ2-2, with 9 nucleotides matching TRBD2. Germline V gene sequence: CDR1 MNHEY, CDR2 SVGAGI. J was trimmed by 4 bases and V by 4 bases; bases with no gene match: 7. CDR3 length: 16 residues.

This clone appeared once. The genes are TRBV30 and TRBJ2-3; D perhaps matches TRBD1 (6 bases). The CDR3 extends over 17 amino acids. From germline, CDR1 is GTSNPN and CDR2 SVGIG (reference sequence). Trimming left V 3 bases short and J 0 bases short, with 19 bases between. For the CDR3, the DNA is TGTGCCTGGAGCCGACGGTCAGGGGTCAGTAGCACAGATACGCAGTATTTT. Its translation: CAWSRRSGVSSTDTQYF.

This sequence joins TRBV6-1 and TRBJ1-5; 8 nucleotides agree with TRBD1. CDR3 size: 15 residues. The V segment lost 4 bases and the J segment 7 bases; nucleotides outside the gene matches: 9. Germline V gene data show CDR1 as MNHNS and CDR2 as SASEGT. The CDR3 nucleotides are TGTGCCAGCAGTGGGGTGCATGCAGGGGGCCAGCCCCAGCATTTT. Amino acids: CASSGVHAGGQPQHF.

About this clone: Other DNA variants within this sample encode the same CDR3. The chain is built from TRBV19 and TRBJ2-5; 7 nucleotides agree with TRBD2. The CDR3 is made up of 14 amino acids. Germline lookup yields CDR1 LNHDA and CDR2 SQIVND (reference sequence). V lost 3 bases, J lost 0 bases, and 1 base stayed unmatched. The CDR3 here is CASSIGGDQETQYF. Written as DNA, the CDR3 is TGTGCCAGTAGTATTGGGGGGGACCAAGAGACCCAGTACTTC.

The chain recombines TRBV2 with TRBJ1-1, with D possibly matching TRBD1 (5 bases). CDR3 length equals 14 residues. Per germline, CDR1 SNHLY and CDR2 FYNNEI. V was clipped by 2 bases and J by 5 bases, with 12 bases between them. The CDR3 DNA reads TGTGCCAGCAGTGAAATTGGGCGGGGGACTGAAGCTTTCTTT. The encoded protein is CASSEIGRGTEAFF.

This chain uses TRBV5-1 with TRBJ2-5; 7 nucleotides align to TRBD1. V dropped 0 bases and J dropped 4; count of bases not matched to a gene: 3. This CDR3 region has 14 residues. CDR1 and CDR2 from the germline V gene are SGHRS and YFSETQ. CDR3 nucleotides: TGCGCCAGCAGCTTGGATGGACAGGCAGAGACCCAGTACTTC. Translation: CASSLDGQAETQYF.

This chain links TRBV6-1 with TRBJ1-5; weak D call: TRBD1 (6 bases). CDR3 length: 13 amino acids. Germline V CDR1 and CDR2: MNHNS, SASEGT. V was shortened by 7 bases and J by 3 bases, with 10 bases between the two germline ends. CDR3 in DNA: TGTGCCAGCAACGGACAGCCCAATCAGCCCCAGCATTTT. Translating gives CASNGQPNQPQHF.

The chain employs TRBV9 and TRBJ2-5; D is uncertain. The CDR3 has 13 amino acids. From germline, CDR1 is SGDLS and CDR2 YYNGEE. V lost 4 bases to trimming and J lost 1 base, with 8 bases between them. This CDR3 is CASSPSLQETQYF. CDR3 in DNA: TGTGCCAGCAGCCCCAGTCTCCAAGAGACCCAGTACTTC.

This clone was observed a single time. The chain employs TRBV5-4 and TRBJ2-3; D not resolved. Trimming pared 4 bases from V and 2 bases from J, leaving 17 bases between. Germline assignment: CDR1 SGHNT and CDR2 YYREEE (reference sequence). The CDR3 has 16 residues. The CDR3 sequence is CASSPRSGKVTDTQYF. CDR3 in DNA: TGTGCCAGCAGCCCCCGTAGTGGTAAAGTCACAGATACGCAGTATTTT.

V and J are TRBV7-6 and TRBJ2-1; D tentatively reads TRBD1 or TRBD2 (5 bases each). Trimming took off 5 bases at V and 8 bases at J, with 22 bases between the two ends. Germline assignment: CDR1 SGHVS and CDR2 FNYEAQ. The CDR3 has 16 amino acids. This chain's CDR3 is CASSVRYGRLGDEQFF. The DNA for the CDR3 is TGTGCCAGCAGCGTTCGGTACGGACGCTTGGGGGATGAGCAGTTCTTC.

Comments on this clone: Within the sample, other DNA sequences also encode this same CDR3. J is TRBJ1-4 and V is TRBV18; possible D gene TRBD1, 5 bases. V lost 3 bases to trimming and J lost 8 bases, with 13 bases between them. The CDR3 has 14 amino acids. Germline V gives CDR1 KGHSH, CDR2 LQKENI. The CDR3 bases are TGTGCCAGCTCACCCCCACGGGGGGGAGAAAAACTGTTTTTT. It is translated as CASSPPRGGEKLFF.

The chain has TRBV28 and TRBJ1-2; weak D call: TRBD1 (5 bases). Germline lookup yields CDR1 MDHEN and CDR2 SYDVKM. Trimming pared 5 bases from V and 5 bases from J, leaving 12 bases between. CDR3 length: 13 residues. CDR3 coding DNA: TGTGCCAGCAGTGCCCTGGGGGGGTATGGCTACACCTTC. It yields the protein CASSALGGYGYTF.